These 16 T cell receptor beta chains came from one sample sequenced in a study of CXCR3-negative and CXCR3-positive naive CD8 T cells. The authors made the TRB cDNA libraries by 5' RACE using UMI labels. Reanalyzing the 5' RACE reads, TCRdb keeps one entry per CDR3 protein, without DNA. In all, the sample yields around 63,000 distinct CDR3 sequences. Overall study findings and caveats: Naive CXCR3-positive cells had TRB CDR3s more hydrophobic than those of CXCR3-negative naive cells.

What these receptors recognize is not known. Sequenced: naive CXCR3+ CD8+ T cells from blood. Subset meaning: CD45RO-CCR7+CD27+CD95- naive CD8+ T cells expressing CXCR3 (TNR3+). The source of these receptors is a human donor in good health. Some clones in this sample may be carry-over from other donors' samples.

The genes are TRBV29-1 and TRBJ1-3; TCRdb selects TRBD1, and the lack of DNA leaves this call unchecked. CDR3 length equals 14 residues. CDR1 and CDR2 (germline): SQVTM, ANQGSEA. CDR3 residues: CSVTGSNRGNTIYF.

The J gene is TRBJ2-2, the V gene TRBV7-9; TCRdb returns TRBD1, unconfirmable since there is no DNA. The CDR3 runs 16 residues. The germline CDR1 and CDR2 sequences are SEHNR and FQNEAQ (reference sequence). The CDR3 spells CASSLALGTRTGELFF.

The V call is TRBV6-5, the J call TRBJ2-7; the TCRdb call, TRBD1, lacks DNA for checking. The CDR3 covers 15 residues. Germline V gene data show CDR1 as MNHEY and CDR2 as SVGAGI. The CDR3 loop is CASSYSTGGNYEQYF.

This chain links TRBV13 with TRBJ1-1; TCRdb designates TRBD1, a call that cannot be tested without DNA. Looked up from germline, CDR1 is PRHDT and CDR2 is FYEKMQ (reference sequence). There are 15 residues in the CDR3. The CDR3 protein is CASSPSGTGNTEAFF.

This sequence joins TRBV12-3 or TRBV12-4 and TRBJ2-1. This CDR3 region has 15 residues. The chain's CDR3 is CASSLSPATYNEQFF.

The V and J genes are TRBV19 and TRBJ2-3. Germline CDR1 and CDR2: LNHDA and SQIVND (reference sequence). The CDR3 totals 12 residues. The CDR3 loop reads CASSIRSDTQYF.

This chain connects TRBV20-1 to TRBJ2-5. The CDR3 consists of 15 residues. The germline V gene has CDR1 DFQATT and CDR2 SNEGSKA (reference sequence). Here the CDR3 reads CSARYLGAQIETQYF.

V and J are TRBV29-1 and TRBJ2-1. The CDR3 is made up of 16 amino acids. Germline CDR1 SQVTM, CDR2 ANQGSEA. The CDR3 sequence: CSVESPERNSYNEQFF.

The chain uses TRBV29-1 and TRBJ2-3; TCRdb's D call of TRBD2 is untestable without DNA. The CDR3 covers 16 residues. Germline V gene sequence: CDR1 SQVTM, CDR2 ANQGSEA. This CDR3 reads CSVEGTASGDTDTQYF.

This chain links TRBV12-3 or TRBV12-4 with TRBJ2-3. The CDR3 sequence is 12 residues long. CDR3 amino acids: CASSFGSDTQYF.

V is TRBV29-1 and J is TRBJ2-5. Per germline, CDR1 SQVTM and CDR2 ANQGSEA. The CDR3 runs to 12 residues. CDR3 region: CSGVDNQETQYF.

The chain is built from TRBV9 and TRBJ1-1; lacking DNA, the TRBD1 call made by TCRdb goes unchecked. CDR1 is SGDLS, CDR2 YYNGEE, per germline. This CDR3 has 15 amino acids. This CDR3 reads CASSAGALMNTEAFF.

The chain employs TRBV5-1 and TRBJ2-5. Germline V gives CDR1 SGHRS, CDR2 YFSETQ. The length of the CDR3 is 13 residues. This CDR3 is CASSETPQETQYF.

The rearrangement uses TRBV29-1 and TRBJ2-5; the D gene TCRdb calls, TRBD2, cannot be checked with no DNA. The V gene's germline CDR1 is SQVTM and CDR2 ANQGSEA. The CDR3 consists of 16 residues. CDR3 protein: CSVEGPPSGSGETQYF.

The CDR3: CASSYSRGSGVDEQYF. This rearrangement joins TRBV6-2 or TRBV6-3 to TRBJ2-7; the TRBD2 assignment by TCRdb is unverifiable without DNA. The CDR3 is 16 amino acids. Germline-derived CDR1 and CDR2 are MNHEY and SVGEGT.

The chain uses TRBV7-8 and TRBJ2-1; with no DNA, the TCRdb D assignment of TRBD2 cannot be verified. CDR1 SGHVS and CDR2 FQNEAQ come from the germline V gene. The CDR3 totals 17 residues. The CDR3 sequence is CASSLVEPSGVYNEQFF.